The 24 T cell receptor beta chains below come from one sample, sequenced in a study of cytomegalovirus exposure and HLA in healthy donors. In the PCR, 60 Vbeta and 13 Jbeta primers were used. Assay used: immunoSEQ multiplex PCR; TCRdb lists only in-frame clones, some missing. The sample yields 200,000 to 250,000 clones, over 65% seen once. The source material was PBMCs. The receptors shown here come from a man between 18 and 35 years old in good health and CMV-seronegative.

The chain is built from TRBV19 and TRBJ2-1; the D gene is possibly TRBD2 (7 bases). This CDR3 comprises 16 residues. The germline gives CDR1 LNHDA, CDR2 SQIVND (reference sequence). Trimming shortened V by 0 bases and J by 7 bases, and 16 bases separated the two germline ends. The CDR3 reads CASSIDPGGRINEQFF. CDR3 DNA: TGTGCCAGTAGTATAGATCCGGGGGGCCGAATTAATGAGCAGTTCTTC.

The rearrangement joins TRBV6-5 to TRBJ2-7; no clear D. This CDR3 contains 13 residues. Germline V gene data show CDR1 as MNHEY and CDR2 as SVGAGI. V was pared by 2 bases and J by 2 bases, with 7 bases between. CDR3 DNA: TGTGCCAGCAGTTACCCTGGAGCCTACGAGCAGTACTTC. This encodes CASSYPGAYEQYF.

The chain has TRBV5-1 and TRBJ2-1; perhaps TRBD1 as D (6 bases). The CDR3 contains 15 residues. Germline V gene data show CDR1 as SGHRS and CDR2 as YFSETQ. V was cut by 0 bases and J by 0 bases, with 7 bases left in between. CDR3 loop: CASSLAGASYNEQFF. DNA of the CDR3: TGCGCCAGCAGCTTGGCAGGGGCCTCCTACAATGAGCAGTTCTTC.

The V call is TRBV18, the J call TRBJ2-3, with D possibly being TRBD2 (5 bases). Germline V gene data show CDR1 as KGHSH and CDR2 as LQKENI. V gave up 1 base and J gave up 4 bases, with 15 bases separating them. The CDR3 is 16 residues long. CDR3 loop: CASSPLIQRLSDTQYF. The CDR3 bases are TGTGCCAGCTCACCACTAATCCAGCGGCTGTCAGATACGCAGTATTTT.

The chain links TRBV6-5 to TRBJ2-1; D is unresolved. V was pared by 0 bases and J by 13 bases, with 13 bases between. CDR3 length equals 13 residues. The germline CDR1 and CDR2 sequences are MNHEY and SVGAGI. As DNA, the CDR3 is TGTGCCAGCAGTTACTCTTCCTCCCGTTATCAGTTCTTC. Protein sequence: CASSYSSSRYQFF.

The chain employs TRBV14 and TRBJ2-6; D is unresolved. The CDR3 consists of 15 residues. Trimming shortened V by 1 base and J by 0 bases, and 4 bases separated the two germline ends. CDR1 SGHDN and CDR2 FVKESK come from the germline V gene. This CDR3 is CASSQGSSGANVLTF. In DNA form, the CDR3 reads TGTGCCAGCAGCCAAGGCAGCTCTGGGGCCAACGTCCTGACTTTC.

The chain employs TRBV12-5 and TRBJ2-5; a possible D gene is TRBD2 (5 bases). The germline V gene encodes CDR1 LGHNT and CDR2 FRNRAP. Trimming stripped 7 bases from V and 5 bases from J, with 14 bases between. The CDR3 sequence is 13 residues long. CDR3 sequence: CASARVTRETQYF. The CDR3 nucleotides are TGTGCTAGTGCGAGGGTTACTAGGGAGACCCAGTACTTC. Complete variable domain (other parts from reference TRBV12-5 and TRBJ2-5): DARVTQTPRHKVTEMGQEVTMRCQPILGHNTVFWYRQTMMQGLELLAYFRNRAPLDDSGMPKDRFSAEMPDATLATLKIQPSEPRDSAVYFCASARVTRETQYFGPGTRLLVL.

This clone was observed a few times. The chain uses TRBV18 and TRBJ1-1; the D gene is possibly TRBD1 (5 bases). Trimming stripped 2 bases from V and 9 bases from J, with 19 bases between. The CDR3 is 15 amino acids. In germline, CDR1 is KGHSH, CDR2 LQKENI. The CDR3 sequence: CASSPSRVGDSQAFF. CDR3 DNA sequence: TGTGCCAGCTCACCATCACGAGTAGGAGACAGCCAAGCTTTCTTT.

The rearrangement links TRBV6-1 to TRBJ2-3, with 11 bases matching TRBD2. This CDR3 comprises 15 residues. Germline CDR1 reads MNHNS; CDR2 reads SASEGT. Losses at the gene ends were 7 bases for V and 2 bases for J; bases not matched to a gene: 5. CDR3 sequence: CASTRLAGITDTQYF. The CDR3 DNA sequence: TGTGCCAGCACGAGACTAGCGGGGATCACAGATACGCAGTATTTT.

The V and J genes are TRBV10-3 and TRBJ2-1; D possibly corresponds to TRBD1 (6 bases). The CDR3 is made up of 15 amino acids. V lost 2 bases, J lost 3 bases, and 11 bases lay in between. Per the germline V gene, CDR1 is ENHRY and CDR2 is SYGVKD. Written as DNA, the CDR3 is TGTGCCATCAGTGAGCGTAACAGGGTCTACAATGAGCAGTTCTTC. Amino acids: CAISERNRVYNEQFF.

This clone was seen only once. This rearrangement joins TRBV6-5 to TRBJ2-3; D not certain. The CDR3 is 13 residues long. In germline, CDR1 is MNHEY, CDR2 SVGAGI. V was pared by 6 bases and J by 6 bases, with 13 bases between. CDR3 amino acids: CASSPYSGDTQYF. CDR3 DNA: TGTGCCAGCAGCCCTTACTCCGGTGATACGCAGTATTTT.

The CDR3 DNA reads TGTGCCAGCAGCTTTTCTGTCGGTGGCTACACCTTC. This encodes CASSFSVGGYTF. The chain carries TRBV7-9 and TRBJ1-2; no clear D. The CDR3 totals 12 residues. Trimming pared 3 bases from V and 7 bases from J, leaving 9 bases between. Germline CDR1 SEHNR, CDR2 FQNEAQ (reference sequence).

CDR3 in amino acids: CSVLISGSYEQYF. CDR3 DNA: TGCAGCGTTTTGATTAGCGGATCCTACGAGCAGTACTTC. The genes are TRBV29-1 and TRBJ2-7, with a possible D match to TRBD2 (6 bases). V lost 5 bases and J lost 1, with 12 bases in between. This CDR3 spans 13 amino acids. Germline CDR1 and CDR2: SQVTM and ANQGSEA.

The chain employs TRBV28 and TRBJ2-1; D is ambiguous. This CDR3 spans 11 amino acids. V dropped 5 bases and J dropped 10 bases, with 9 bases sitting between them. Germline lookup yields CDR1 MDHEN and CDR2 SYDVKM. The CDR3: CASSDTREQFF. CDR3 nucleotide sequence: TGTGCCAGCAGTGACACCCGGGAGCAGTTCTTC.

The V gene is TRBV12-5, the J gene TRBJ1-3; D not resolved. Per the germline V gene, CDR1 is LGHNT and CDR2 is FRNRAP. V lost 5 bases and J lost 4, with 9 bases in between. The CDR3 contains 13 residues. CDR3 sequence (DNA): TGTGCTAGTGGTACCTCCGGGGGAAACACCATATATTTT. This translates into CASGTSGGNTIYF.

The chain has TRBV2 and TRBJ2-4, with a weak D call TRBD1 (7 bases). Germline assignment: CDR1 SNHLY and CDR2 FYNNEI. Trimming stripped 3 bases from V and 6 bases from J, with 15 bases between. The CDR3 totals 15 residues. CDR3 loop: CASSDRAGQSNIQYF. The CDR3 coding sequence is TGTGCCAGCAGTGACAGGGCGGGACAGTCAAACATTCAGTACTTC.

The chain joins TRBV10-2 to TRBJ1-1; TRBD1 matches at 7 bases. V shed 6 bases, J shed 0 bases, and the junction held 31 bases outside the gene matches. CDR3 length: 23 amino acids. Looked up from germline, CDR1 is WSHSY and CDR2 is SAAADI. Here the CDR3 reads CASSIPIKPGTVPQTTMNTEAFF. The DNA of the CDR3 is TGCGCCAGCAGCATCCCAATCAAACCGGGGACAGTCCCCCAAACAACAATGAACACTGAAGCTTTCTTT.

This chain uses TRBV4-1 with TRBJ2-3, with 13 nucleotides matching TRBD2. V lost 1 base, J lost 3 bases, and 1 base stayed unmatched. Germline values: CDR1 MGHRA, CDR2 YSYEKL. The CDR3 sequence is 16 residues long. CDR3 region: CASSQGTSGSTDTQYF. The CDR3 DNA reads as TGCGCCAGCAGCCAAGGGACTAGCGGGAGTACAGATACGCAGTATTTT.

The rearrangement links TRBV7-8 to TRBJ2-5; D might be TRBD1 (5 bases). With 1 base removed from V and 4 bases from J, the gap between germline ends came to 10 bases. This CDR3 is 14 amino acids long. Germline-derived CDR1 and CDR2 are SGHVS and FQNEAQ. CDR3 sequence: CASSLGGRAETQYF. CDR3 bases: TGTGCCAGCAGCTTAGGAGGCAGGGCAGAGACCCAGTACTTC.

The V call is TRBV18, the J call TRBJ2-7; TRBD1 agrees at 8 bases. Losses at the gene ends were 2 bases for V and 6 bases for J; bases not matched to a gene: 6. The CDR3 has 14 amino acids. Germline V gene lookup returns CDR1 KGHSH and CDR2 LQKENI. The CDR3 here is CASSPSEDRAEQYF. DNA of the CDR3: TGTGCCAGCTCACCATCCGAGGACAGGGCCGAGCAGTACTTC.

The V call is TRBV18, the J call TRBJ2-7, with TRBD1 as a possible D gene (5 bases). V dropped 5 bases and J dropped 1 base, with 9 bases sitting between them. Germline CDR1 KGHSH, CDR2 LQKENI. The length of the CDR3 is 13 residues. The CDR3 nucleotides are TGTGCCAGCTCAGACAGCCTATCCTACGAGCAGTACTTC. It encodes CASSDSLSYEQYF.

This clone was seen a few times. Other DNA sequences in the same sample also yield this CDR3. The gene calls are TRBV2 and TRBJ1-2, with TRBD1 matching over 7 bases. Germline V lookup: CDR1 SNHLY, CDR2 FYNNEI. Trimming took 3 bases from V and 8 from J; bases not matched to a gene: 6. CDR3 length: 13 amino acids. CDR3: CASSDRGFGGYTF. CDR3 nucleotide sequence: TGTGCCAGCAGTGACAGGGGGTTCGGAGGCTACACCTTC.

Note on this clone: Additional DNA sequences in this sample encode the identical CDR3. In nucleotides, the CDR3 is TGTGCCATCAGTGAGCCCGGACAGGGTGGAACTGAAGCTTTCTTT. Translating it yields CAISEPGQGGTEAFF. This chain uses TRBV10-3 with TRBJ1-1, with TRBD1 matching over 8 bases. This CDR3 has 15 amino acids. Germline V lookup: CDR1 ENHRY, CDR2 SYGVKD. V lost 2 bases to trimming and J lost 5 bases; unmatched junction nucleotides: 7.

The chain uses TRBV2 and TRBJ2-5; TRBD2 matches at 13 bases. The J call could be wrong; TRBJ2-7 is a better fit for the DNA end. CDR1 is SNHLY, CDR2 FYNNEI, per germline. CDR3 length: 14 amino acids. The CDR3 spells CASSWTSGSYEQYF. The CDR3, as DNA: TGTGCCAGCAGTTGGACTAGCGGGAGCTACGAGCAGTACTTC.